This T cell receptor (beta chain) was recovered during a study of memory CD8 T cells in hepatitis C reinfection. Study details: A positive HCV RNA test after two negatives ≥60 days apart defined reinfection. Peak reinfection sampling occurred 3 to 8 weeks after detected reinfection.

Time point described: peak reinfection, 3 to 8 weeks after reinfection detection. No in vitro expansion preceded TCR sequencing of the sorted cells. A couple of donors provided sorted CD3+ CD8+ CD45RO- naive CD8 T cells at all three reinfection time points. The protocol was immunoSEQ multiplex PCR, while the TCRdb copy is restricted to in-frame clones and leaves out a portion. Here the sample spans tens of thousands of clones, approximately 87% being singletons. Sequenced: naive CD8+ T cells sorted from blood. The TCR originated in a man between 18 and 29 years old with hepatitis C virus infection.

The CDR3 protein is CSVSGTGGSETQYF. The CDR3 DNA sequence: TGCAGCGTCTCCGGGACAGGGGGCTCAGAGACCCAGTACTTC. The chain combines TRBV29-1 with TRBJ2-5; 12 positions match TRBD1. The V gene's germline CDR1 is SQVTM and CDR2 ANQGSEA. V was pared by 6 bases and J by 4 bases, with 6 bases of the junction left unmatched. The CDR3 is 14 residues long. Variable domain in full (rest from reference TRBV29-1 and TRBJ2-5): SAVISQKPSRDICQRGTSLTIQCQVDSQVTMMFWYRQQPGQSLTLIATANQGSEATYESGFVIDKFPISRPNLTFSTLTVSNMSPEDSSIYLCSVSGTGGSETQYFGPGTRLLVL.